Following are 7 T cell receptor beta chains from one sample sequenced in a study of blood T cells in healthy people across ages (dated by TCRdb to the mid-2010s). The receptor library was made with 5' RACE. Instrument used: Illumina HiSeq 2500. A second PCR of roughly 7 to 11 cycles was performed with a sample-barcoded 5' primer and a J-beta primer mix. The raw public data were reprocessed by TCRdb itself: fastp quality trimming at Q25, MiXCR clonotype calling, in-frame beta chains only. Here each entry gathers all rows of one CDR3 protein and keeps the most common genes and DNA. The sample table contains more than 1,000,000 distinct CDR3 sequences; only one count was recorded for 20% to 25% of them. Around 0.75% of the sample lies in the top ten. The sample also formed part of further work on T cells of mothers and their children.

The material sequenced was blood. Receptors were obtained from a girl aged 2-10 years in good health.

V and J are TRBV20-1 and TRBJ2-1; D may match TRBD1 or TRBD2 (5 bases each). Deletions cut 3 bases from V and 0 bases from J, with 12 bases between. There are 15 residues in the CDR3. Germline values: CDR1 DFQATT, CDR2 SNEGSKA (reference sequence). The CDR3 DNA reads TGCAGTGCTAGGGAGCGGACAAGCTCCTACAATGAGCAGTTCTTC. Translating it yields CSARERTSSYNEQFF.

This clonotype came up once. The chain joins TRBV3-1 to TRBJ1-6; D is perhaps TRBD1 (5 bases). Germline CDR1 reads LGHDT; CDR2 reads YNNKEL (reference sequence). The CDR3 runs to 14 residues. The ends were cut back, 4 bases at V and 10 bases at J, with 14 bases in the middle. The CDR3, as DNA: TGTGCCAGCAGCCTTGCCTGGGGGGAGTCACCCCTCCACTTT. Translated: CASSLAWGESPLHF. Drawing the rest from reference TRBV3-1 and TRBJ1-6, the complete variable domain is DTAVSQTPKYLVTQMGNDKSIKCEQNLGHDTMYWYKQDSKKFLKIMFSYNNKELIINETVPNRFSPKSPDKAHLNLHINSLELGDSAVYFCASSLAWGESPLHFGNGTRLTVT.

This clonotype was observed a few times. The chain uses TRBV29-1 and TRBJ2-5; D gene ambiguous. There are 13 residues in the CDR3. V was pared by 6 bases and J by 2 bases, with 13 bases between. CDR1 is SQVTM and CDR2 is ANQGSEA in the germline V gene. The CDR3 sequence is CSVRRLEQETQYF. In nucleotides, the CDR3 is TGCAGCGTAAGACGGTTGGAACAAGAGACCCAGTACTTC.

V usage is TRBV13 and J usage is TRBJ1-1; D is undetermined. The CDR3 covers 15 residues. Trimming took 1 base from V and 1 from J, leaving 10 bases between them. CDR1 is PRHDT, CDR2 FYEKMQ, per germline (reference sequence). The CDR3 nucleotides are TGTGCCAGCAGCTTAGCTGTTCTGGGGAACACTGAAGCTTTCTTT. It encodes CASSLAVLGNTEAFF.

In this sample, this clonotype turned up a few times. V and J are TRBV7-2 and TRBJ1-4, with 7 positions matching TRBD1. Germline CDR1 reads SGHTA; CDR2 reads FQGNSA. After removal of 2 bases from V and 8 bases from J, the junction contained 8 bases not matched to a gene. There are 15 residues in the CDR3. CDR3 sequence: CASSLFTGAEEKLFF. CDR3 bases: TGTGCCAGCAGCTTATTCACAGGGGCGGAAGAAAAACTGTTTTTT. Looking up the rest from reference TRBV7-2 and TRBJ1-4 gives the full variable domain: GAGVSQSPSNKVTEKGKDVELRCDPISGHTALYWYRQSLGQGLEFLIYFQGNSAPDKSGLPSDRFSAERTGGSVSTLTIQRTQQEDSAVYLCASSLFTGAEEKLFFGSGTQLSVL.

The chain uses TRBV14 and TRBJ2-5, with D hard to call. The J call may be wrong; the DNA end is better matched by TRBJ2-7. Germline V gives CDR1 SGHDN, CDR2 FVKESK. The CDR3 contains 13 residues. The CDR3, as DNA: TGTGCCAGCAGCCAAGCACATTTCTACGAGCAGTACTTC. It encodes CASSQAHFYEQYF.

J is TRBJ2-2 and V is TRBV5-5, with 8 positions matching TRBD1. The CDR3 spans 14 residues. CDR1 is SGHKS, CDR2 YYEKEE, per germline (reference sequence). V was clipped by 4 bases and J by 5 bases; unmatched bases: 4. Here the CDR3 reads CASSMRQGTGELFF. CDR3 in DNA: TGTGCCAGCAGCATGCGACAGGGGACCGGGGAGCTGTTTTTT.